The 5 T cell receptor beta chains reported below all come from one sample, sequenced in a study of neurological immune-mediated disorders. TCRdb re-derived calls from the 5' RACE reads in MiXCR, one entry per CDR3 protein. Of just over 30,000 distinct CDR3 sequences detected, 4% appear once; the ten largest clones hold more than 20%. The sequenced sample was CD4+ T cells from blood. These receptors were collected from a woman between 40 and 55 years old in good health.

In this sample, this clonotype turned up many times. This rearrangement joins TRBV18 to TRBJ2-5; D remains ambiguous. Germline assignment: CDR1 KGHSH and CDR2 LQKENI. Trimming took off 0 bases at V and 5 bases at J, with 7 bases between the two ends. The CDR3 is 13 amino acids. CDR3 in DNA: TGTGCCAGCTCACCACCGGTCCGGGAGACCCAGTACTTC. This encodes CASSPPVRETQYF.

This clonotype has a count of ten or more. The rearrangement uses TRBV5-1 and TRBJ2-7; the D gene could be TRBD1 or TRBD2 (5 bases each). Germline V gene sequence: CDR1 SGHRS, CDR2 YFSETQ. V shed 4 bases and J shed 7 bases, with 24 bases lying between them. The CDR3 is 16 amino acids. The CDR3 loop reads CASSPVTGDGRMEQYF. The CDR3 region has the DNA TGCGCCAGCAGCCCTGTTACCGGGGACGGACGGATGGAGCAGTACTTC.

This clonotype was seen a handful of times. The chain combines TRBV6-6 with TRBJ2-5, with D perhaps TRBD2 (6 bases). V was trimmed by 0 bases and J by 3 bases, leaving 14 bases between them. Germline-derived CDR1 and CDR2 are MNHNY and SVGAGI (reference sequence). The CDR3 runs to 16 residues. CDR3 sequence: CASSYSWSSAEETQYF. CDR3 bases: TGTGCCAGCAGTTACTCTTGGTCTAGCGCAGAAGAGACCCAGTACTTC.

This clonotype was seen repeatedly, ten times or more. The chain carries TRBV14 and TRBJ1-2; D possibly corresponds to TRBD1 (5 bases). V was cut by 0 bases and J by 5 bases, with 7 bases left in between. Germline V gene lookup returns CDR1 SGHDN and CDR2 FVKESK. The CDR3 has 13 amino acids. CDR3 region: CASSQDRQYGYTF. The CDR3 nucleotides are TGTGCCAGCAGCCAAGACCGACAGTATGGCTACACCTTC.

This clonotype has at least ten counts. This chain uses TRBV5-1 with TRBJ2-7, with 10 positions matching TRBD1. The CDR3 contains 14 residues. J lost 3 bases, V lost 4 bases, and 4 bases had no gene match. Germline CDR1 is SGHRS and CDR2 is YFSETQ. This chain's CDR3 is CASSPGQGVYEQYF. In DNA, the CDR3 is TGCGCCAGCAGCCCCGGACAGGGGGTCTACGAGCAGTACTTC.